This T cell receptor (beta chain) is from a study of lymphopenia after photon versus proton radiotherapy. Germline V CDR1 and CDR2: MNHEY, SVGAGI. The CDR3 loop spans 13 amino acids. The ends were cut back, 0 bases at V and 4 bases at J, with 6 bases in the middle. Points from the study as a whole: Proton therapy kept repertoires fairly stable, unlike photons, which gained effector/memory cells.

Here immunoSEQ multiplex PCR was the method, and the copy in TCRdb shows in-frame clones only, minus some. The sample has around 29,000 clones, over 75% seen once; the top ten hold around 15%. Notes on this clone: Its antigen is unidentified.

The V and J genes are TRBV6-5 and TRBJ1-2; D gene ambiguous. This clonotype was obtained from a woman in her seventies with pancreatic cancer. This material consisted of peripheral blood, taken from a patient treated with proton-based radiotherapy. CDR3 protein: CASSYSNGYGYTF. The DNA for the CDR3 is TGTGCCAGCAGTTACTCGAATGGCTATGGCTACACCTTC.